This section outlines one T cell receptor beta chain sequence together with its context. Trimming pared 3 bases from V and 1 base from J, leaving 16 bases between. CDR1 DFQATT and CDR2 SNEGSKA come from the germline V gene (reference sequence). This CDR3 spans 16 amino acids. Measured with immunoSEQ multiplex PCR; TCRdb has only the in-frame clones, and not every one. The sample lists around 400,000 clones, 90% to 95% occurring once. These data come from a study of blood T cell repertoires in COVID-19. In the study overall: Whether acute or convalescent, the COVID-19 samples came from the United States, Italy and Spain. In each case, the material was cDNA or gDNA derived from T cells, B-cell-depleted T cells, or PBMCs.

Participant ages covered roughly 18 to 89 years across 24 US areas. It was within 2 weeks before study entry that exposed participants met a COVID-19 case. Sequenced material: PBMCs or T cells enriched from blood (not recorded which). This sequence joins TRBV20-1 and TRBJ1-5, with a weak D call TRBD1 (6 bases). The TCR was taken from a woman between 40 and 55 years old who had been exposed to COVID-19. CDR3 sequence reads: CSASTTGIGSNQPQHF. The CDR3 coding sequence is TGCAGTGCTAGTACAACAGGGATAGGGAGCAATCAGCCCCAGCATTTT.